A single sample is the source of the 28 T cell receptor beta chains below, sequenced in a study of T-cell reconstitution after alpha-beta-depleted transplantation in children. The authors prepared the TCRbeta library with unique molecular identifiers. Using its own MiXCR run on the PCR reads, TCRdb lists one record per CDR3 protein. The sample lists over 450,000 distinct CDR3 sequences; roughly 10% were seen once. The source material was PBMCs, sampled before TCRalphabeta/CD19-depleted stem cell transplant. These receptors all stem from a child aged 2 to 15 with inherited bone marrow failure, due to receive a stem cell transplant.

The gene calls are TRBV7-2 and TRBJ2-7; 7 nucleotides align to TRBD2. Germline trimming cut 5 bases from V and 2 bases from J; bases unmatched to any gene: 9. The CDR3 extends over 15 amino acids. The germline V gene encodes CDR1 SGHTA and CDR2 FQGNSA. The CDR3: CASSPQVAGAYEQYF. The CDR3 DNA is TGTGCCAGCAGCCCCCAGGTGGCGGGGGCCTACGAGCAGTACTTC.

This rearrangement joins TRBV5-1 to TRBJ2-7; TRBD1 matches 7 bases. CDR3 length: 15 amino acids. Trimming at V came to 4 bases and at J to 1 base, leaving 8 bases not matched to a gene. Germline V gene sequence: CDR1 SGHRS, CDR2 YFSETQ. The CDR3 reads CASSIIRDRSYEQYF. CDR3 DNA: TGCGCCAGCAGCATTATCCGGGACAGATCCTACGAGCAGTACTTC.

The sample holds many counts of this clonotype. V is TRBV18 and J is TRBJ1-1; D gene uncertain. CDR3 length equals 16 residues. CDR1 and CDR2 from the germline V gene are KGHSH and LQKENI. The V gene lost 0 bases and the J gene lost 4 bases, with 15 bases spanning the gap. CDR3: CASSPPSTRGGTEAFF. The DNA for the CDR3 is TGTGCCAGCTCACCACCTTCGACGAGAGGCGGCACTGAAGCTTTCTTT.

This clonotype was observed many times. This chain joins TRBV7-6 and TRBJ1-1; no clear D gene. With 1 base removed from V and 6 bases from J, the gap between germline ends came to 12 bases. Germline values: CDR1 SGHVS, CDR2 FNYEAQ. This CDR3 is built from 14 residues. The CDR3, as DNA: TGTGCCAGCAGCTTAGGAGCCCCGGGCTCTGAAGCTTTCTTT. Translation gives CASSLGAPGSEAFF.

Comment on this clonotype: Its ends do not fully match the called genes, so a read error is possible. The CDR3 here is CASSLEGTYSYTF. In DNA, the CDR3 is TGTGCCAGCAGCTTGGAGGGGACCTATAGCTACACCTTC. The rearrangement links TRBV5-4 to TRBJ1-2, with TRBD1 as a possible D gene (5 bases). The CDR3 is made up of 13 amino acids. Germline-derived CDR1 and CDR2 are SGHNT and YYREEE (reference sequence).

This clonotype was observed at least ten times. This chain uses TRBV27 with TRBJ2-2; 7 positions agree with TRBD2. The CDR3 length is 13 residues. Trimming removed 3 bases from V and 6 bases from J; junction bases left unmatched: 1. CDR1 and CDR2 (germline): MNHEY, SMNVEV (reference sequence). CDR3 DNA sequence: TGTGCCAGCAGTTTCGCGGGGGCCGGGGAGCTGTTTTTT. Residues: CASSFAGAGELFF.

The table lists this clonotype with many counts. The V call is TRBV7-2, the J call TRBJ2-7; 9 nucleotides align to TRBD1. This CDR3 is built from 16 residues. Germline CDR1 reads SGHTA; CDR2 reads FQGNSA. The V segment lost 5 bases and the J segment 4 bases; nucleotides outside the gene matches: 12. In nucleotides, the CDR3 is TGTGCCAGCAGCCCCTGGGACAGGGTCAGGACTTACGAGCAGTACTTC. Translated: CASSPWDRVRTYEQYF.

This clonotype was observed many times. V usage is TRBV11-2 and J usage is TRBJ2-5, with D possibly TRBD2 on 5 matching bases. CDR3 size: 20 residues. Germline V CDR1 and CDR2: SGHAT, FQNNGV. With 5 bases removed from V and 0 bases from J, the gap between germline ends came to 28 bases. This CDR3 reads CASSPSRGLTLYRNQETQYF. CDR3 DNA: TGTGCCAGCAGCCCGTCCCGCGGGCTTACCCTCTATCGAAACCAAGAGACCCAGTACTTC.

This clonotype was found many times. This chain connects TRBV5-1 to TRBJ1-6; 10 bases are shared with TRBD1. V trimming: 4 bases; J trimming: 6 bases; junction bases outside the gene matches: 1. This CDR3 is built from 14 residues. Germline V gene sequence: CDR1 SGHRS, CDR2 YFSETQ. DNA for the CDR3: TGCGCCAGCAGCCGGGACAGGGGTAATTCACCCCTCCACTTT. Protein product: CASSRDRGNSPLHF. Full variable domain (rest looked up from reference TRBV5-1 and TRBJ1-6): KAGVTQTPRYLIKTRGQQVTLSCSPISGHRSVSWYQQTPGQGLQFLFEYFSETQRNKGNFPGRFSGRQFSNSRSEMNVSTLELGDSALYLCASSRDRGNSPLHFGNGTRLTVT.

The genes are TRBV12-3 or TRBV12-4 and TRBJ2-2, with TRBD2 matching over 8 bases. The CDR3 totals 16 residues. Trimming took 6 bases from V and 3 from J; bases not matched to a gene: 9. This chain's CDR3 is CASSPPPGGHTGELFF. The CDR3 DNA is TGTGCCAGCAGCCCCCCGCCGGGAGGGCACACCGGGGAGCTGTTTTTT.

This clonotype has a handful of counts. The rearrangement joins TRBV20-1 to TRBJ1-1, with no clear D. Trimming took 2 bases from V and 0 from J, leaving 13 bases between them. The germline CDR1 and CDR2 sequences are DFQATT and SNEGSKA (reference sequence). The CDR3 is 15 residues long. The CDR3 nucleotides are TGCAGTGCTAGAATGGGTCATTTCATGAACACTGAAGCTTTCTTT. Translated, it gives CSARMGHFMNTEAFF.

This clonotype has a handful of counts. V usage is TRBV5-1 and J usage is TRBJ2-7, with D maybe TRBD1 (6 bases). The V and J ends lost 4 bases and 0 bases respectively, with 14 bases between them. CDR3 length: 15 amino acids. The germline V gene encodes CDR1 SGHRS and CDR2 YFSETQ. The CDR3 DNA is TGCGCCAGCAGCGCCGACAGGTTCAGCTCCTACGAGCAGTACTTC. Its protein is CASSADRFSSYEQYF.

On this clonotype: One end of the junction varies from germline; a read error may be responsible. CDR3 in amino acids: CASSEVAGGPPYNEQFF. CDR3 nucleotide sequence: TGTGCCAGCAGCGAAGTGGCGGGAGGGCCCCCCTACAATGAGCAGTTCTTC. This chain uses TRBV2 with TRBJ2-1, with 9 bases identical to TRBD2. Germline lookup yields CDR1 SNHLY and CDR2 FYNNEI. This CDR3 is 17 amino acids long.

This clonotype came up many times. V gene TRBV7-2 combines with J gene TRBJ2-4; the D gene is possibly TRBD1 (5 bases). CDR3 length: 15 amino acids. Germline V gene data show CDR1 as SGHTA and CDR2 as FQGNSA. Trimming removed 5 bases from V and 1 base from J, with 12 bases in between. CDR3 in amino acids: CASSPVRAAKNIQYF. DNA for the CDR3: TGTGCCAGCAGCCCAGTCAGGGCTGCCAAAAACATTCAGTACTTC.

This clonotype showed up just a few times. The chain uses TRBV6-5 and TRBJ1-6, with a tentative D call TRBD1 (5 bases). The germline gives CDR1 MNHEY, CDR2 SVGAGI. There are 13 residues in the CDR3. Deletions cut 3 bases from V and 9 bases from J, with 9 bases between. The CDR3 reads CASSYGRGSPLHF. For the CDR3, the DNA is TGTGCCAGCAGTTATGGGAGGGGTTCACCCCTCCACTTT.

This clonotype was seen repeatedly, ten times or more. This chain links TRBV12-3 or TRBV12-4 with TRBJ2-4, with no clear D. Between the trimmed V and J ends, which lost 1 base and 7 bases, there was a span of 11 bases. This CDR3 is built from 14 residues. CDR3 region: CASSLGRIFNIQYF. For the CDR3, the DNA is TGTGCCAGCAGTTTAGGGCGGATCTTCAACATTCAGTACTTC.

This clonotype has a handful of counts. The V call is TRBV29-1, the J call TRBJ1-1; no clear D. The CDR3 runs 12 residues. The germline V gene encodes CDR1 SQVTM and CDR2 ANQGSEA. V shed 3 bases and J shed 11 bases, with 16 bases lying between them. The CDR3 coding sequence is TGCAGCGTTGAGTCAAACAGATTATCGGCTTTCTTT. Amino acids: CSVESNRLSAFF.

The CDR3 here is CASSLQGAVFGELFF. In DNA, the CDR3 is TGTGCCAGCAGTTTACAGGGGGCGGTCTTCGGGGAGCTGTTTTTT. The chain is built from TRBV27 and TRBJ2-2, with 8 nucleotides matching TRBD1. V trimming: 2 bases; J trimming: 7 bases; junction bases outside the gene matches: 6. The CDR3 extends over 15 amino acids. Germline V CDR1 and CDR2: MNHEY, SMNVEV (reference sequence).

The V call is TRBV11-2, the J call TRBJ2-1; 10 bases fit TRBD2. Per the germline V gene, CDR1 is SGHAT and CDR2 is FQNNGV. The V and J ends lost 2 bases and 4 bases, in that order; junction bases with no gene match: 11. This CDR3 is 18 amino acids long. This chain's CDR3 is CASSLPPGLAKYYNEQFF. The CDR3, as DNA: TGTGCCAGCAGCTTACCCCCGGGACTAGCGAAGTATTACAATGAGCAGTTCTTC.

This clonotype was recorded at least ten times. CDR3 protein: CASSPTSGSLNEQFF. CDR3 coding DNA: TGTGCCAGCAGCCCCACTAGCGGGTCCCTTAATGAGCAGTTCTTC. V usage is TRBV7-6 and J usage is TRBJ2-1; TRBD2 agrees at 9 bases. There are 15 residues in the CDR3. Germline V gives CDR1 SGHVS, CDR2 FNYEAQ. J gave up 7 bases and V 5 bases, and 9 bases lay outside the gene matches.

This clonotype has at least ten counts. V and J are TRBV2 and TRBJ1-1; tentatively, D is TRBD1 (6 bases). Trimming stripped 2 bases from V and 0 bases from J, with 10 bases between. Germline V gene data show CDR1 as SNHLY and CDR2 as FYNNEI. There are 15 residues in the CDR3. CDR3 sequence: CASSELQGMNTEAFF. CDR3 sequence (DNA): TGTGCCAGCAGTGAACTCCAGGGGATGAACACTGAAGCTTTCTTT.

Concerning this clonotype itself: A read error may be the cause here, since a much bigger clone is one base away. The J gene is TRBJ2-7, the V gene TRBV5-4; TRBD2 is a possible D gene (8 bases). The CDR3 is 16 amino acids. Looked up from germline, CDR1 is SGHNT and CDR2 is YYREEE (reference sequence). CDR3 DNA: TGTGCCGGCAGCCCGGGAGGGGGCCGAGGCCACTACGAGCAGTACTTC. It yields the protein CAGSPGGGRGHYEQYF. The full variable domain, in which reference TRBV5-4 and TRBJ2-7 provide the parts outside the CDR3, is ETGVTQSPTHLIKTRGQQVTLRCSSQSGHNTVSWYQQALGQGPQFIFQYYREEENGRGNFPPRFSGLQFPNYSSELNVNALELDDSALYLCAGSPGGGRGHYEQYFGPGTRLTVT.

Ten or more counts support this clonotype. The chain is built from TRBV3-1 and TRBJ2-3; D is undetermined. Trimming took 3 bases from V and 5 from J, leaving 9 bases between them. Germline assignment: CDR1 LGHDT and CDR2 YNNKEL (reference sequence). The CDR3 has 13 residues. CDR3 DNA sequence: TGTGCCAGCAGCCAGCAATTAGGAGATACGCAGTATTTT. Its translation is CASSQQLGDTQYF.

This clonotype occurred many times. The CDR3, as DNA: TGTGCCAGCAGCCAAGAAGTAGTAGCGACGGAGCAGTTCTTC. Protein: CASSQEVVATEQFF. J is TRBJ2-1 and V is TRBV4-2; TRBD2 is a possible D gene (5 bases). CDR1 LGHNA and CDR2 YNFKEQ come from the germline V gene. Trimming took off 0 bases at V and 10 bases at J, with 13 bases between the two ends. CDR3 length equals 14 residues.

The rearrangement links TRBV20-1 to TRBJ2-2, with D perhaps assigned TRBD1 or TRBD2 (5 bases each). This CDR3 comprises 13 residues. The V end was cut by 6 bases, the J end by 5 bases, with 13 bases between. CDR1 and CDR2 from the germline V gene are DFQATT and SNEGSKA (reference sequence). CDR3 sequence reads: CSARDGGTGELFF. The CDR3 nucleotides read TGCAGTGCCCGGGACGGCGGTACCGGGGAGCTGTTTTTT.

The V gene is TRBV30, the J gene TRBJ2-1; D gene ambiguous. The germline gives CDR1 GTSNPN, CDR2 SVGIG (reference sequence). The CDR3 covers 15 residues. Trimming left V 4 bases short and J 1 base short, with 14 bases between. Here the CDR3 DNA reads TGTGCCTGGATCAAGGGAATTGGGTCCTACAATGAGCAGTTCTTC. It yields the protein CAWIKGIGSYNEQFF.

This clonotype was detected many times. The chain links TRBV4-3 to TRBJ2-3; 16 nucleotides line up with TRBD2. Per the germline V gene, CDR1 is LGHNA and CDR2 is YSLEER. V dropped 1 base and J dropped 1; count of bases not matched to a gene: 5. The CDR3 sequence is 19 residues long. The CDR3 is CASSQGGLAGGLGTDTQYF. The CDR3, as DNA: TGCGCCAGCAGCCAAGGGGGACTAGCGGGAGGGCTGGGCACAGATACGCAGTATTTT.

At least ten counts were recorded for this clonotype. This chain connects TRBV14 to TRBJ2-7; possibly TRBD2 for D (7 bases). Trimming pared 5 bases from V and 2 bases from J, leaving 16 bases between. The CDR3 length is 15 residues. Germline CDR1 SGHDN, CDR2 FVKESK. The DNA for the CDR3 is TGTGCCAGCAGCTTAAGCGGGAACAGGGCCTACGAGCAGTACTTC. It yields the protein CASSLSGNRAYEQYF. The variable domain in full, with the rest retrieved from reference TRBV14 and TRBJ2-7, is EAGVTQFPSHSVIEKGQTVTLRCDPISGHDNLYWYRRVMGKEIKFLLHFVKESKQDESGMPNNRFLAERTGGTYSTLKVQPAELEDSGVYFCASSLSGNRAYEQYFGPGTRLTVT.